Following are 25 T cell receptor beta chains from one sample sequenced in a study of shared clonotypes between healthy human individuals. Clones were sequenced by immunoSEQ multiplex PCR, and TCRdb holds only the in-frame ones, with some missing. In the table there are roughly 650,000 clones, less than 98% of which are singletons. Sequencing was done on a sample of naive CD4+ T cells sorted from blood. The subset denotes: CD45RA+ positively selected. The receptors derive from a woman aged 30 to 39 in good health.

The rearrangement links TRBV5-1 to TRBJ1-1; D is perhaps TRBD1 (6 bases). Trimming removed 0 bases from V and 2 bases from J, with 17 bases in between. The CDR3 has 17 residues. The germline CDR1 and CDR2 sequences are SGHRS and YFSETQ. The CDR3, as DNA: TGCGCCAGCAGCTTGGCCGGGGGCGGCGAAGGAAACACTGAAGCTTTCTTT. Encoded protein: CASSLAGGGEGNTEAFF.

This chain connects TRBV25-1 to TRBJ2-7, with D possibly matching TRBD2 (5 bases). From germline, CDR1 is MGHDK and CDR2 SYGVNS. The length of the CDR3 is 12 residues. V lost 5 bases and J lost 9, with 14 bases in between. The CDR3 loop reads CASSPVSSTQYF. CDR3 bases: TGTGCCAGCAGTCCCGTATCTAGCACGCAGTACTTC.

This chain uses TRBV27 with TRBJ2-7; weak D call: TRBD1 (6 bases). The V gene lost 3 bases and the J gene lost 5 bases, with 14 bases spanning the gap. Germline lookup yields CDR1 MNHEY and CDR2 SMNVEV (reference sequence). The CDR3 spans 14 residues. The CDR3 loop reads CASSFGTGMHEQYF. Here the CDR3 DNA reads TGTGCCAGCAGTTTCGGCACAGGGATGCACGAGCAGTACTTC.

This chain uses TRBV13 with TRBJ2-7, with 7 bases matching TRBD1. CDR3 size: 13 residues. In germline, CDR1 is PRHDT, CDR2 FYEKMQ (reference sequence). Losses at the gene ends were 3 bases for V and 6 bases for J; bases not matched to a gene: 5. The CDR3 loop is CASSFRTGSEQYF. The CDR3 DNA sequence: TGTGCCAGCAGCTTTCGGACAGGATCCGAGCAGTACTTC.

The genes are TRBV2 and TRBJ2-1, with D maybe TRBD2 (6 bases). The germline CDR1 and CDR2 sequences are SNHLY and FYNNEI. This CDR3 is built from 14 residues. Trimming left V 4 bases short and J 3 bases short, with 10 bases between. For the CDR3, the DNA is TGTGCCAGCAGTGCGGATAGCGGCTACAATGAGCAGTTCTTC. Amino acids: CASSADSGYNEQFF.

This chain joins TRBV4-2 and TRBJ1-4; D might be TRBD1 (6 bases). V was cut by 4 bases and J by 0 bases, with 12 bases left in between. Germline values: CDR1 LGHNA, CDR2 YNFKEQ. This CDR3 has 16 residues. The CDR3 nucleotides are TGTGCCAGCAGCCTGAGCAACAGGGCAACTAATGAAAAACTGTTTTTT. As protein: CASSLSNRATNEKLFF.

This clone was detected only once. This rearrangement joins TRBV9 to TRBJ2-5; 13 bases agree with TRBD2. J lost 2 bases, V lost 0 bases, and 7 bases had no gene match. The CDR3 covers 18 residues. Per the germline V gene, CDR1 is SGDLS and CDR2 is YYNGEE. The CDR3 DNA is TGTGCCAGCAGCGTAGGAAGACTAGCGGGAGGAAGACAAGAGACCCAGTACTTC. It is translated as CASSVGRLAGGRQETQYF.

The rearrangement links TRBV28 to TRBJ1-2; TRBD1 matches 8 bases. Germline V lookup: CDR1 MDHEN, CDR2 SYDVKM. The V segment lost 6 bases and the J segment 4 bases; nucleotides outside the gene matches: 4. This CDR3 is built from 13 residues. CDR3 sequence: CASSGDRFYGYTF. Here the CDR3 DNA reads TGTGCCAGCAGCGGGGACAGGTTCTATGGCTACACCTTC.

The chain carries TRBV4-2 and TRBJ1-2; D gene uncertain. This CDR3 has 13 amino acids. Germline V gene data show CDR1 as LGHNA and CDR2 as YNFKEQ. V shed 1 base and J shed 5 bases, with 8 bases lying between them. The DNA for the CDR3 is TGTGCCAGCAGCCAAGCGACGGATTATGGCTACACCTTC. Translating gives CASSQATDYGYTF.

The chain employs TRBV5-1 and TRBJ1-6; tentative D call: TRBD1 (6 bases). Germline CDR1 SGHRS, CDR2 YFSETQ. The CDR3 has 17 residues. V lost 0 bases and J lost 6, with 16 bases in between. The CDR3 sequence is CASSLESQGASNSPLHF. The CDR3 DNA reads TGCGCCAGCAGCTTGGAGTCACAGGGTGCAAGTAATTCACCCCTCCACTTT.

This clone was counted between two and nine times. The V gene is TRBV6-1, the J gene TRBJ1-5; D not resolved. V was pared by 4 bases and J by 4 bases, with 8 bases between. The CDR3 runs 13 residues. Germline CDR1 MNHNS, CDR2 SASEGT. CDR3 nucleotide sequence: TGTGCCAGCAGTGCCCAGCCAAATCAGCCCCAGCATTTT. Amino acid sequence: CASSAQPNQPQHF.

The rearrangement joins TRBV18 to TRBJ1-5; a possible D gene is TRBD1 (6 bases). CDR3 length equals 16 residues. Germline values: CDR1 KGHSH, CDR2 LQKENI. Trimming cost V 6 bases and J 1 base, with 16 bases left between them. CDR3 in amino acids: CASSPGDTVSNQPQHF. The DNA for the CDR3 is TGTGCCAGCTCGCCTGGGGACACGGTGAGCAATCAGCCCCAGCATTTT.

The J gene is TRBJ1-5, the V gene TRBV5-1; 8 bases map to TRBD1. Germline CDR1 and CDR2: SGHRS and YFSETQ. CDR3 length: 15 residues. V lost 5 bases to trimming and J lost 4 bases; unmatched junction nucleotides: 8. In nucleotides, the CDR3 is TGCGCCAGCAGTCCAGGACAGGGCGCTAATCAGCCCCAGCATTTT. It translates to CASSPGQGANQPQHF.

This chain uses TRBV28 with TRBJ1-5; unclear D gene. With 6 bases removed from V and 9 bases from J, the gap between germline ends came to 12 bases. The CDR3 contains 12 residues. Germline V gives CDR1 MDHEN, CDR2 SYDVKM. CDR3 in DNA: TGTGCCAGCAGAACAGTCGTGGGGCCCCAGCATTTT. Its protein is CASRTVVGPQHF. Filled out from reference TRBV28 and TRBJ1-5, the complete variable domain reads DVKVTQSSRYLVKRTGEKVFLECVQDMDHENMFWYRQDPGLGLRLIYFSYDVKMKEKGDIPEGYSVSREKKERFSLILESASTNQTSMYLCASRTVVGPQHFGDGTRLSIL.

This chain connects TRBV15 to TRBJ2-3, with TRBD2 as a possible D gene (5 bases). Trimming left V 0 bases short and J 4 bases short, with 17 bases between. This CDR3 spans 17 amino acids. Germline V gene sequence: CDR1 LNHNV, CDR2 YYDKDF (reference sequence). The CDR3 spells CATSRDRLAFVPDTQYF. In nucleotides, the CDR3 is TGTGCCACCAGCAGAGATCGGCTAGCCTTCGTCCCAGATACGCAGTATTTT.

The chain employs TRBV28 and TRBJ2-7, with 9 bases identical to TRBD1. Unmatched junction bases numbered 8, after V lost 6 bases and J lost 5 bases. This CDR3 is built from 14 residues. From germline, CDR1 is MDHEN and CDR2 SYDVKM. The CDR3 loop is CASRGPGQGHEQYF. CDR3 bases: TGTGCCAGCAGAGGACCGGGACAGGGACACGAGCAGTACTTC. Full variable domain (remainder filled in from reference TRBV28 and TRBJ2-7): DVKVTQSSRYLVKRTGEKVFLECVQDMDHENMFWYRQDPGLGLRLIYFSYDVKMKEKGDIPEGYSVSREKKERFSLILESASTNQTSMYLCASRGPGQGHEQYFGPGTRLTVT.

The V gene is TRBV10-1, the J gene TRBJ2-7; D gene ambiguous. Germline CDR1 reads WNHNN; CDR2 reads SYGVQD (reference sequence). The CDR3 sequence is 14 residues long. V shed 4 bases and J shed 4 bases, with 14 bases lying between them. The CDR3 loop is CASSAGRQTYEQYF. The CDR3 DNA sequence: TGCGCCAGCAGTGCCGGACGGCAGACTTACGAGCAGTACTTC.

This clone was detected once. The CDR3 sequence is CASSLTSGSLTGELFF. In nucleotides, the CDR3 is TGCGCCAGCAGCCTGACTAGCGGGAGTCTCACCGGGGAGCTGTTTTTT. The rearrangement joins TRBV5-1 to TRBJ2-2, with 12 nucleotides matching TRBD2. The CDR3 has 16 amino acids. The ends lost 4 bases at V and 4 bases at J; junction bases unmatched: 5. Germline loops: CDR1 SGHRS, CDR2 YFSETQ.

The chain links TRBV28 to TRBJ2-1, with 9 bases that match TRBD2. The CDR3 is 17 amino acids. CDR1 is MDHEN and CDR2 is SYDVKM in the germline V gene. With 3 bases clipped from V and 4 bases from J, the junction kept 10 bases outside the gene matches. The CDR3 DNA reads TGTGCCAGCAGTTTGACCCCCGGGACTAGCACGTACAATGAGCAGTTCTTC. Residues: CASSLTPGTSTYNEQFF.

This chain links TRBV5-4 with TRBJ2-5; D is possibly TRBD1 or TRBD2 (6 bases each). The end of the DNA aligns better with TRBJ2-7, so the J call may be wrong. Germline V gene lookup returns CDR1 SGHNT and CDR2 YYREEE (reference sequence). The CDR3 totals 14 residues. This chain's CDR3 is CASSFGGLRYEQYF. For the CDR3, the DNA is TGTGCCAGCAGCTTTGGGGGGCTGCGGTACGAGCAGTACTTC.

The chain has TRBV29-1 and TRBJ2-7; maybe TRBD2 (5 bases). The CDR3 has 15 amino acids. The V end lost 2 bases, the J end lost 3 bases, and 17 bases lay between the germline ends. The germline CDR1 and CDR2 sequences are SQVTM and ANQGSEA. Here the CDR3 reads CSVELTGSLSYEQYF. The CDR3, as DNA: TGCAGCGTTGAACTTACGGGGTCACTCAGCTACGAGCAGTACTTC.

This chain connects TRBV4-1 to TRBJ2-3; 12 bases agree with TRBD2. CDR3 length: 16 residues. J gave up 4 bases and V 1 base, and 3 bases lay outside the gene matches. Germline CDR1 and CDR2: MGHRA and YSYEKL. The DNA of the CDR3 is TGCGCCAGCAGCCAAGGACTAGCGGGAGTGTCAGATACGCAGTATTTT. It is translated as CASSQGLAGVSDTQYF.

The rearrangement links TRBV7-3 to TRBJ2-2, with D possibly being TRBD1 (6 bases). The CDR3 has 15 residues. Germline V gene lookup returns CDR1 SGHTA and CDR2 FQGTGA. V lost 4 bases and J lost 1, with 10 bases in between. DNA of the CDR3: TGTGCCAGCAGCTCACAGGGTATGAACACCGGGGAGCTGTTTTTT. Residues: CASSSQGMNTGELFF.

The chain carries TRBV13 and TRBJ2-3; 8 nucleotides agree with TRBD2. CDR3 size: 17 residues. CDR1 PRHDT and CDR2 FYEKMQ come from the germline V gene (reference sequence). Germline trimming cut 5 bases from V and 2 bases from J; bases unmatched to any gene: 12. The CDR3: CASSPPEREGLTDTQYF. The CDR3 DNA reads TGTGCCAGCAGCCCCCCGGAACGGGAGGGTCTCACAGATACGCAGTATTTT.

This chain uses TRBV6-5 with TRBJ2-1, with D tentatively TRBD1 (5 bases). V was shortened by 6 bases and J by 5 bases, with 14 bases between the two germline ends. The V gene's germline CDR1 is MNHEY and CDR2 SVGAGI. The CDR3 spans 14 residues. The CDR3 loop reads CASRLGVNDNEQFF. In nucleotides, the CDR3 is TGTGCCAGCAGATTAGGGGTGAATGACAATGAGCAGTTCTTC.